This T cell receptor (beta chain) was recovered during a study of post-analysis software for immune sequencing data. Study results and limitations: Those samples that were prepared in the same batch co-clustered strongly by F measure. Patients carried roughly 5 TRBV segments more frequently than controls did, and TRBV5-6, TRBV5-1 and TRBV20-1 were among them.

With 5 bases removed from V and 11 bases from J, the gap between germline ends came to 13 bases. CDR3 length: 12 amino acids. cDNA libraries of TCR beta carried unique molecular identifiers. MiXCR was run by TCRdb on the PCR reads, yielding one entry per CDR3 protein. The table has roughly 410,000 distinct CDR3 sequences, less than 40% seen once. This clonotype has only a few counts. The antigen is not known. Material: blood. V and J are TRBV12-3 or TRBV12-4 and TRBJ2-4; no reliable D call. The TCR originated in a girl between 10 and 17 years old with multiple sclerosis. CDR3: CASSATGLVQYF. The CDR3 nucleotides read TGTGCCAGCAGTGCTACCGGCCTTGTTCAGTACTTC.